The 15 T cell receptor beta chains presented below share a single source sample, sequenced in a study of T cells in Graves' hyperthyroidism and ophthalmopathy. The TCR beta CDR3 regions underwent amplification using RNA transcripts as the source. HTBI primers were used for first-round RT-PCR of the TCR CDR3. From the multiplex PCR reads, TCRdb called clonotypes with MiXCR, one entry per CDR3 protein. The profile shows a few hundred thousand distinct CDR3 sequences, about 43% of them singletons. The sample comprised peripheral blood or thyroid tissue (not recorded which). Receptors were obtained from a woman under 30 with Graves' hyperthyroidism.

This clonotype was recorded a few times. Here the CDR3 reads CASSEGSIAGDTQYF. CDR3 sequence (DNA): TGTGCCAGCAGTGAAGGGTCGATAGCGGGAGATACGCAGTATTTT. This rearrangement joins TRBV2 to TRBJ2-3; 7 nucleotides agree with TRBD2. This CDR3 spans 15 amino acids. V lost 1 base and J lost 5; bases outside the gene matches: 6. Germline-derived CDR1 and CDR2 are SNHLY and FYNNEI.

This clonotype was counted between two and nine times. The chain combines TRBV6-5 with TRBJ2-7; 11 bases fit TRBD2. The length of the CDR3 is 15 residues. The J segment lost 7 bases and the V segment lost 5 bases, leaving 10 bases of the junction unmatched. Germline lookup yields CDR1 MNHEY and CDR2 SVGAGI. The CDR3 loop reads CASSEQLAGAREQYF. CDR3 sequence (DNA): TGTGCCAGCAGTGAACAACTAGCGGGAGCGAGGGAGCAGTACTTC.

This chain uses TRBV2 with TRBJ2-1; D is tentatively TRBD1 or TRBD2 (5 bases each). This CDR3 is 18 amino acids long. Between the trimmed V and J ends, which lost 2 bases and 0 bases, there was a span of 17 bases. Germline CDR1 and CDR2: SNHLY and FYNNEI. The CDR3 region has the DNA TGTGCCAGCAGTGAACCTTGGGACCAAACACTCTCCTACAATGAGCAGTTCTTC. Protein sequence: CASSEPWDQTLSYNEQFF.

This clonotype showed up just a few times. The chain employs TRBV18 and TRBJ2-5, with D tentatively TRBD1 or TRBD2 (5 bases each). This CDR3 contains 16 residues. V lost 0 bases, J lost 2 bases, and 13 bases lay in between. The germline CDR1 and CDR2 sequences are KGHSH and LQKENI. In DNA form, the CDR3 reads TGTGCCAGCTCACCACCGGGACGAAGTTCACAAGAGACCCAGTACTTC. It specifies CASSPPGRSSQETQYF.

The chain combines TRBV20-1 with TRBJ2-1, with D unresolved. V gave up 5 bases and J gave up 3 bases, with 17 bases separating them. The germline V gene encodes CDR1 DFQATT and CDR2 SNEGSKA (reference sequence). The CDR3 extends over 15 amino acids. CDR3 in DNA: TGCAGTGCTCGCAAGACCAGTCCCGGCTACAATGAGCAGTTCTTC. Translated: CSARKTSPGYNEQFF.

The chain carries TRBV18 and TRBJ1-5; no clear D gene. CDR1 and CDR2 (germline): KGHSH, LQKENI. Trimming left V 3 bases short and J 0 bases short, with 9 bases between. CDR3 length: 15 residues. The CDR3 spells CASSPWDHSNQPQHF. The DNA of the CDR3 is TGTGCCAGCTCACCTTGGGATCATAGCAATCAGCCCCAGCATTTT.

This chain links TRBV7-6 with TRBJ1-4; possible D gene TRBD1, 5 bases. The CDR3 is made up of 13 amino acids. Germline V gene sequence: CDR1 SGHVS, CDR2 FNYEAQ. The V gene lost 5 bases and the J gene lost 8 bases, with 12 bases spanning the gap. The CDR3 DNA reads TGTGCCAGCAGCCCCCCAGGGAAGGAAAAACTGTTTTTT. Its protein is CASSPPGKEKLFF.

There are a few counts of this clonotype. The chain uses TRBV5-4 and TRBJ1-6; perhaps TRBD1 as D (6 bases). The CDR3 is made up of 18 amino acids. Germline V gives CDR1 SGHNT, CDR2 YYREEE (reference sequence). V lost 4 bases, J lost 4 bases, and 21 bases lay in between. CDR3: CASSRTQAQTGYNSPLHF. The CDR3 nucleotides are TGTGCCAGCAGCCGGACGCAGGCTCAAACAGGGTATAATTCACCCCTCCACTTT.

This clonotype occurred many times. The chain combines TRBV5-1 with TRBJ2-2; D gene uncertain. The V end lost 1 base, the J end lost 6 bases, and 7 bases lay between the germline ends. CDR1 and CDR2 from the germline V gene are SGHRS and YFSETQ. There are 13 residues in the CDR3. CDR3 in amino acids: CASSLLESGELFF. Written as DNA, the CDR3 is TGCGCCAGCAGCTTGCTGGAATCCGGGGAGCTGTTTTTT.

The chain recombines TRBV14 with TRBJ2-1; 7 bases agree with TRBD2. With V trimmed by 6 bases and J by 8 bases, 7 bases remained unmatched. Germline-derived CDR1 and CDR2 are SGHDN and FVKESK. The CDR3 is 13 residues long. The CDR3 region has the DNA TGTGCCAGCAGTGGACTAGTACTAGATGAGCAGTTCTTC. It specifies CASSGLVLDEQFF.

The table lists this clonotype with many counts. J is TRBJ1-5 and V is TRBV20-1; possibly TRBD1 for D (6 bases). The CDR3 runs to 14 residues. The V gene lost 7 bases and the J gene lost 0 bases, with 13 bases spanning the gap. Germline V CDR1 and CDR2: DFQATT, SNEGSKA (reference sequence). Here the CDR3 DNA reads TGCAGTGTAGGGACACCACGTAGCAATCAGCCCCAGCATTTT. Its translation is CSVGTPRSNQPQHF.

V is TRBV11-1 and J is TRBJ2-5, with D possibly matching TRBD1 (6 bases). Per the germline V gene, CDR1 is SGHAT and CDR2 is FQDESV (reference sequence). V lost 5 bases to trimming and J lost 5 bases, with 12 bases between them. The CDR3 runs 13 residues. The DNA of the CDR3 is TGTGCCAGCAGCAAGGGGGTGGTGGAGACCCAGTACTTC. This codes for CASSKGVVETQYF.

Only a few counts were recorded for this clonotype. The chain has TRBV6-1 and TRBJ1-3; D gene unclear. CDR3 length: 14 amino acids. V lost 8 bases and J lost 0, with 11 bases in between. CDR1 is MNHNS, CDR2 SASEGT, per germline. The CDR3 is CASCLGSSGNTIYF. Here the CDR3 DNA reads TGTGCCAGCTGTCTAGGGTCCTCTGGAAACACCATATATTTT.

The chain links TRBV5-5 to TRBJ1-5; tentative D call: TRBD1 (6 bases). V shed 8 bases and J shed 9 bases, with 21 bases lying between them. The germline V gene encodes CDR1 SGHKS and CDR2 YYEKEE (reference sequence). CDR3 length: 14 residues. The chain's CDR3 is CASSIGGGLRPQHF. The CDR3 DNA sequence: TGTGCCAGTAGTATTGGAGGGGGACTGCGGCCCCAGCATTTT.

This clonotype was recorded many times. The chain links TRBV5-4 to TRBJ2-2; 7 bases align to TRBD2. Trimming at V came to 1 base and at J to 4 bases, leaving 10 bases not matched to a gene. The CDR3 runs to 17 residues. In germline, CDR1 is SGHNT, CDR2 YYREEE (reference sequence). Written as DNA, the CDR3 is TGTGCCAGCAGCTTGAATGGCGGGAGACAACCCACCGGGGAGCTGTTTTTT. It translates to CASSLNGGRQPTGELFF.